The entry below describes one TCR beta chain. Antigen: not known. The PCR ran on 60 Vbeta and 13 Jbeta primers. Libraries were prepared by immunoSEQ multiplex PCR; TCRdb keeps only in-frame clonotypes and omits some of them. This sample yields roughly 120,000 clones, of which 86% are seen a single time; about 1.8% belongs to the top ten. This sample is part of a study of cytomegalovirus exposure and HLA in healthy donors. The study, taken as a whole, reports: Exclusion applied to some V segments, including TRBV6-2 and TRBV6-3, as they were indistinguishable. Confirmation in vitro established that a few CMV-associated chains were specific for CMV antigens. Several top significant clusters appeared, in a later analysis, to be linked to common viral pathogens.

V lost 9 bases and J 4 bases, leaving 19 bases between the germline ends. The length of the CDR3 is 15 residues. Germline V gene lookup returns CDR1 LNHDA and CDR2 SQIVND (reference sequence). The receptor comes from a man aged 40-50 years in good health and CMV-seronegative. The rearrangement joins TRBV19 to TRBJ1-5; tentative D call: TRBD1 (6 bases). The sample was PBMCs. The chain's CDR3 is CASNPRDRPNQPQHF. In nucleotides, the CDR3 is TGTGCCAGCAACCCTCGAGACAGGCCGAATCAGCCCCAGCATTTT.